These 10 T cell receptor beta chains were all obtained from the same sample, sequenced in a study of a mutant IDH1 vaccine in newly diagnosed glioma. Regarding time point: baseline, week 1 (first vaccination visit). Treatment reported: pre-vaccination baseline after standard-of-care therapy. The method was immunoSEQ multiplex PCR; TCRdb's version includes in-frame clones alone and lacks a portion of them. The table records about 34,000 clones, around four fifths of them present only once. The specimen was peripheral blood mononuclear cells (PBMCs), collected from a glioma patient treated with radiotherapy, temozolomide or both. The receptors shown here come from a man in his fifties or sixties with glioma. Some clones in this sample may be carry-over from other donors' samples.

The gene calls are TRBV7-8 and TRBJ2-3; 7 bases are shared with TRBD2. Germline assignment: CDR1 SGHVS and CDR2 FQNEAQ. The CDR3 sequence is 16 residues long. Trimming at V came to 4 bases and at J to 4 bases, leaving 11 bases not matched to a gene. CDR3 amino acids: CASSSPWGGDADTQYF. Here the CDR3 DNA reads TGTGCCAGCAGCTCACCGTGGGGGGGGGATGCAGATACGCAGTATTTT.

The CDR3 reads CASRFSGSQYNEQFF. The CDR3 coding sequence is TGTGCCAGCAGATTCTCGGGGAGTCAGTACAATGAGCAGTTCTTC. The chain joins TRBV7-9 to TRBJ2-1, with D perhaps TRBD2 (5 bases). Germline loops: CDR1 SEHNR, CDR2 FQNEAQ (reference sequence). This CDR3 contains 15 residues. V dropped 6 bases and J dropped 4 bases, with 16 bases sitting between them.

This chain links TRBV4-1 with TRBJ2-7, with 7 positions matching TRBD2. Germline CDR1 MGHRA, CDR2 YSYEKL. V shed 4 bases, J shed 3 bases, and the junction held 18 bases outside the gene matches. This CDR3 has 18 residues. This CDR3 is CASSPGTNRRLVNYEQYF. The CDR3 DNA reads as TGCGCCAGCAGCCCGGGGACTAATCGACGTCTTGTAAACTACGAGCAGTACTTC.

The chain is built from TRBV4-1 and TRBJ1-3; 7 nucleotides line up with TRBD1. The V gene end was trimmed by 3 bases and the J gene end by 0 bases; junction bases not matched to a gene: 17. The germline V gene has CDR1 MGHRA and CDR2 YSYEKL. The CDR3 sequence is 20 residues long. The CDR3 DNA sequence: TGCGCCAGCAGCCAGGGGAGTTCTTTGACAGGGTTCCGCTCTGGAAACACCATATATTTT. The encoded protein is CASSQGSSLTGFRSGNTIYF.

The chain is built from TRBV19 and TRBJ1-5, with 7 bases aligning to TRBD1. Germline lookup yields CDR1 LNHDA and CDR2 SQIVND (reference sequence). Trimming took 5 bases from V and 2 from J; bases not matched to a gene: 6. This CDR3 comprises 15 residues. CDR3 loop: CASSSDRVGNQPQHF. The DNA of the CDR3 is TGTGCCAGTAGTTCTGACAGGGTGGGCAATCAGCCCCAGCATTTT.

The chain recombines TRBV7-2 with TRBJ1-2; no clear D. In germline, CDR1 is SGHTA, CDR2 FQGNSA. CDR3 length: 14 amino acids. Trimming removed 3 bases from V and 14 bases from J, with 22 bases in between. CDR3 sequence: CASSFEVPASGGTF. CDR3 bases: TGTGCCAGCAGCTTTGAAGTCCCAGCTTCCGGCGGGACCTTC.

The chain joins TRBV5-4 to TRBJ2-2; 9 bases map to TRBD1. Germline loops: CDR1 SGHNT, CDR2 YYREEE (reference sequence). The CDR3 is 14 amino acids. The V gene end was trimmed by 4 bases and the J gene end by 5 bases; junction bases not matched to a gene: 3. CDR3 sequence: CASSTGQGTGELFF. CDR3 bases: TGTGCCAGCAGCACTGGACAGGGGACCGGGGAGCTGTTTTTT. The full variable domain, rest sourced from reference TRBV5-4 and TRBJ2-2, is ETGVTQSPTHLIKTRGQQVTLRCSSQSGHNTVSWYQQALGQGPQFIFQYYREEENGRGNFPPRFSGLQFPNYSSELNVNALELDDSALYLCASSTGQGTGELFFGEGSRLTVL.

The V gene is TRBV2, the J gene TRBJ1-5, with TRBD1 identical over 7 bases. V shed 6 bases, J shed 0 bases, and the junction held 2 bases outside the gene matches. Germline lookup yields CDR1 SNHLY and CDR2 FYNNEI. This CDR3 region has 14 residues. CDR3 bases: TGTGCCAGCAGCAGGGGGATTAGCAATCAGCCCCAGCATTTT. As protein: CASSRGISNQPQHF.

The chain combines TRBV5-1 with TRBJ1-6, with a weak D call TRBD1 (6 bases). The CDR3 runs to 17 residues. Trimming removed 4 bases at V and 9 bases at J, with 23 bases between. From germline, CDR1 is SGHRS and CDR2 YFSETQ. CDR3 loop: CASSAVPAQGLSSPLHF. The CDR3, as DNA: TGCGCCAGCAGCGCTGTACCTGCACAGGGATTGTCTTCACCCCTCCACTTT.

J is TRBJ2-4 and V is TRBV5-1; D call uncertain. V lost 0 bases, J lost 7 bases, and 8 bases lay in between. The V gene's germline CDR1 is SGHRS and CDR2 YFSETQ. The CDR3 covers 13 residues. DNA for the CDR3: TGCGCCAGCAGCTTGGGTTCGGAGAACATTCAGTACTTC. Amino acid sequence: CASSLGSENIQYF.